The 10 T cell receptor beta chains in this list originate from one sample, sequenced in a study of T cell responses to AZD1222 COVID-19 vaccine. The repertoire was sequenced with immunoSEQ multiplex PCR; TCRdb's copy has only in-frame clones and lacks some. The sample shows around 83,000 clones, roughly 94% of them seen only once. The sample consisted of peripheral blood, taken on day 0 of AZD1222 vaccination. The source of these receptors is an adult in good health.

The V call is TRBV19, the J call TRBJ2-7, with D possibly being TRBD1 (6 bases). Trimming took 1 base from V and 2 from J, leaving 12 bases between them. The CDR3 is 15 amino acids. The V gene's germline CDR1 is LNHDA and CDR2 SQIVND (reference sequence). The CDR3, as DNA: TGTGCCAGTAGTATAGTAGGACAGAAGGCCTACGAGCAGTACTTC. This codes for CASSIVGQKAYEQYF.

The chain couples TRBV27 to TRBJ2-3, with 8 bases aligning to TRBD1. This CDR3 has 15 residues. V was clipped by 5 bases and J by 4 bases; unmatched bases: 8. The germline CDR1 and CDR2 sequences are MNHEY and SMNVEV (reference sequence). CDR3 sequence: CASSKTGVGPDTQYF. The CDR3 DNA sequence: TGTGCCAGCAGTAAGACAGGGGTGGGCCCAGATACGCAGTATTTT.

This clone showed up just once. The DNA of the CDR3 is TGTGCCAGCAGCGAGACTAGCGGGTCTATAAGGTACAATGAGCAGTTCTTC. It specifies CASSETSGSIRYNEQFF. The chain carries TRBV7-9 and TRBJ2-1; 10 nucleotides align to TRBD2. After removal of 5 bases from V and 4 bases from J, the junction contained 11 bases not matched to a gene. The CDR3 contains 17 residues. Germline CDR1 is SEHNR and CDR2 is FQNEAQ (reference sequence).

V usage is TRBV21-1 and J usage is TRBJ2-7; the table calls TRBD2, which could not be checked here. TRBV21-1 is termed a pseudogene. The CDR3 spans 16 residues. The CDR3 loop is CASSLPVAGARYEQYF. CDR3 bases: TGTGCCAGCAGCCTCCCAGTAGCGGGAGCTAGGTACGAGCAGTACTTC.

The chain has TRBV27 and TRBJ1-5; D remains unclear. Germline CDR1 reads MNHEY; CDR2 reads SMNVEV (reference sequence). V shed 6 bases and J shed 5 bases, with 20 bases lying between them. This CDR3 comprises 16 residues. CDR3 DNA: TGTGCCAGCAGCCCCACTAGCTTCTTGACGGATCAGCCCCAGCATTTT. Its translation: CASSPTSFLTDQPQHF.

This clone occurred a few times. V usage is TRBV27 and J usage is TRBJ1-3; weak D call: TRBD1 (6 bases). With 5 bases removed from V and 6 bases from J, the gap between germline ends came to 14 bases. CDR1 MNHEY and CDR2 SMNVEV come from the germline V gene (reference sequence). This CDR3 is built from 14 residues. CDR3 residues: CASSRAGEVNTIYF. Written as DNA, the CDR3 is TGTGCCAGCAGTAGGGCAGGGGAGGTAAACACCATATATTTT.

The sample holds a few counts of this clone. This sequence joins TRBV6-5 and TRBJ1-5; 7 bases match TRBD1. Germline lookup yields CDR1 MNHEY and CDR2 SVGAGI. Trimming took 6 bases from V and 4 from J; bases not matched to a gene: 6. The CDR3 covers 14 residues. This chain's CDR3 is CASRRTGRNQPQHF. As DNA, the CDR3 is TGTGCCAGCAGACGGACAGGAAGGAATCAGCCCCAGCATTTT.

The chain combines TRBV9 with TRBJ2-1, with TRBD2 as a possible D gene (5 bases). Trimming shortened V by 5 bases and J by 0 bases, and 9 bases separated the two germline ends. The CDR3 loop spans 14 amino acids. Germline CDR1 is SGDLS and CDR2 is YYNGEE. The DNA for the CDR3 is TGTGCCAGCAGTATCAGCGGCTCCTACAATGAGCAGTTCTTC. Protein product: CASSISGSYNEQFF.

The chain combines TRBV11-2 with TRBJ2-3, with D possibly TRBD2 on 5 matching bases. The V end lost 1 base, the J end lost 6 bases, and 14 bases lay between the germline ends. Germline V gene sequence: CDR1 SGHAT, CDR2 FQNNGV. The CDR3 has 15 residues. The CDR3 protein is CASSLGRTGSDTQYF. The CDR3 DNA reads as TGTGCCAGCAGCTTAGGTAGGACTGGGAGCGATACGCAGTATTTT. Looking up the rest from reference TRBV11-2 and TRBJ2-3 gives the full variable domain: EAGVAQSPRYKIIEKRQSVAFWCNPISGHATLYWYQQILGQGPKLLIQFQNNGVVDDSQLPKDRFSAERLKGVDSTLKIQPAKLEDSAVYLCASSLGRTGSDTQYFGPGTRLTVL.

The V and J genes are TRBV7-3 and TRBJ2-6; 11 positions agree with TRBD1. Trimming removed 5 bases from V and 2 bases from J; junction bases left unmatched: 8. The CDR3 runs to 18 residues. Germline V gene sequence: CDR1 SGHTA, CDR2 FQGTGA. DNA for the CDR3: TGTGCCAGCAGCCCAGGACAGGGGGCGACCCCTGGGGCCAACGTCCTGACTTTC. It encodes CASSPGQGATPGANVLTF.